A selection of T cell receptor beta chains follows, all from one sample in a study of T cells after yellow fever vaccination. TCRdb re-called the 5' RACE reads through MiXCR, storing one row per CDR3 protein. This sample has just under 600,000 distinct CDR3 sequences, with approximately 12% found just once. The material was PBMCs, obtained on the day of the yellow fever booster vaccination. The receptor set was obtained from a man aged 25-45 years who received the YFV17D yellow fever vaccine. The CDR3 runs from the conserved cysteine through the conserved F or W. The D gene is left open where the match is weak. Clone size, where shown, is once, few, many, or a class for clones that have expanded.

>TRBJ1-5|NA|NA|12|TRBV20-1
TGCAGTGCCCAGGGATGGGGTCAGCCCCAGCATTTT
CSAQGWGQPQHF
>TRBJ1-2|NA|NA|18|TRBV5-1
TGCGCCAGCAGCTTGGTGGGGCCTGGGGCAGGAGACAACTATGGCTACACCTTC
CASSLVGPGAGDNYGYTF
>TRBJ1-4|TRBD1|many|15|TRBV9
TGTGCCAGCAGCTTGTCGACAGGGGAAAATGAAAAACTGTTTTTT
CASSLSTGENEKLFF
>TRBJ2-7|TRBD2|NA|15|TRBV6-1
TGTGCCAGCAGACCCGGGGAGGGCGGTTCCTACGAGCAGTACTTC
CASRPGEGGSYEQYF
>TRBJ1-5|TRBD1|few|17|TRBV28
TGTGCCAGCAGTGACGGACAGGCCTTAAATAGCAATCAGCCCCAGCATTTT
CASSDGQALNSNQPQHF
>TRBJ1-4|NA|NA|15|TRBV5-1
TGCGCCAGCAGCTTGGGAGGATCAACTAATGAAAAACTGTTTTTT
CASSLGGSTNEKLFF
>TRBJ2-5|NA|few|13|TRBV5-1
TGCGCCAGCAGCCCGGCGATCGGAGAGACCCAGTACTTC
CASSPAIGETQYF
>TRBJ2-1|NA|NA|14|TRBV7-2
TGTGCCAGCAGCTTAGAGGCGGCCTACAATGAGCAGTTCTTC
CASSLEAAYNEQFF
>TRBJ2-1|TRBD2|NA|15|TRBV4-2
TGTGCCAGCAGCCAAGATAGCGGGATAATCAATGAGCAGTTCTTC
CASSQDSGIINEQFF
>TRBJ2-7|NA|many|13|TRBV25-1
TGTGCCAGCAGTGCTGCCAGTTCCTACGAGCAGTACTTC
CASSAASSYEQYF
>TRBJ2-1|NA|NA|16|TRBV3-1
TGTGCCAGCAGCCAAGGTTCTTCTCCAATCGGGGATGAGCAGTTCTTC
CASSQGSSPIGDEQFF
>TRBJ1-4|NA|few|17|TRBV4-3
TGCGCCAGCAGCCAAGAGGGCCACCCGGGTAGTAATGAAAAACTGTTTTTT
CASSQEGHPGSNEKLFF
>TRBJ2-5|TRBD2|few|13|TRBV20-1
TGCAGTGTCCCGTGGGAGGGCCAGGAGACCCAGTACTTC
CSVPWEGQETQYF
>TRBJ1-6|TRBD1|many|15|TRBV6-1
TGTGCCAGCAGCCTATTGGGACAGATGAATTCACCCCTCCACTTT
CASSLLGQMNSPLHF
>TRBJ2-1|NA|many|15|TRBV9
TGTGCCAGCAGCGTTAGTAGCGGAGTCAACAATGAGCAGTTCTTC
CASSVSSGVNNEQFF
>TRBJ2-3|NA|NA|16|TRBV9
TGTGCCAGCAGCGCCCTTAGCGTTTCTAGCACAGATACGCAGTATTTT
CASSALSVSSTDTQYF
>TRBJ2-1|TRBD2|NA|17|TRBV7-9
TGTGCCAGCAGCCCCTCACCGGGACTAGCGGGGGACAATGAGCAGTTCTTC
CASSPSPGLAGDNEQFF
>TRBJ2-2|NA|NA|14|TRBV11-3
TGTGCCAGCAGCTCCGACTCTCGCTTTGGGGAGCTGTTTTTT
CASSSDSRFGELFF
>TRBJ2-4|TRBD2|NA|13|TRBV19
TGTGCCAGTACCTGGCCGGGGGGGGACATTCAGTACTTC
CASTWPGGDIQYF
>TRBJ1-6|NA|NA|15|TRBV7-2
TGTGCCAGCAGCTTCGGAGGGGTGAGGGGTTCACGCCTCCACTTT
CASSFGGVRGSRLHF
>TRBJ1-4|TRBD1|few|19|TRBV18
TGTGCCAGCTCCGACCAATCTGAGACAGGGCTCCCTCCGAATGAAAAACTGTTTTTT
CASSDQSETGLPPNEKLFF
>TRBJ1-2|TRBD1|few|16|TRBV12-3/TRBV12-4
TGTGCCAGCAGCCCAGGGGATGGAGGGGGCGACTATGGCTACACCTTC
CASSPGDGGGDYGYTF
>TRBJ2-7|NA|NA|15|TRBV5-4
TGTGCCAGCAGCTTAGAAGCGGATACCACCTACGAGCAGTACTTC
CASSLEADTTYEQYF
>TRBJ2-1|TRBD1|NA|12|TRBV6-5
TGTGCCAGCAACGGACAGGGGAATGAGCAGTTCTTC
CASNGQGNEQFF
>TRBJ1-2|NA|many|13|TRBV20-1
TGCAGTGCTACGGACGGGCTTGGGGATGGCTACACCTTC
CSATDGLGDGYTF
>TRBJ2-7|NA|NA|13|TRBV4-2
TGTGCCAGCAGCCAAGATACCGACAGGGAGCAGTACTTC
CASSQDTDREQYF
>TRBJ2-1|NA|few|12|TRBV30
TGTGCCTGGCATCTCTCCTACAATGAGCAGTTCTTC
CAWHLSYNEQFF
>TRBJ2-7|NA|few|14|TRBV15
TGTGCCACCAGCAGAGCTCGATCTACCTACGAGCAGTACTTC
CATSRARSTYEQYF
>TRBJ2-1|NA|many|14|TRBV7-2
TGTGCCAGCAGCCCGGTGGTATCCTACAATGAGCAGTTCTTC
CASSPVVSYNEQFF
>TRBJ2-1|NA|NA|13|TRBV27
TGTGCCAGCAGTCCTAACGACTACAATGAGCAGTTCTTC
CASSPNDYNEQFF
>TRBJ1-6|NA|NA|15|TRBV6-5
TGTGCCAGCAGTTACGGCCAGGGGAATAATTCACCCCTCCACTTT
CASSYGQGNNSPLHF
>TRBJ2-7|NA|once|14|TRBV21-1
TGTGCCAGCAGCAAAGGGACAGGGCCCTACGAGCAGTACTTC
CASSKGTGPYEQYF
>TRBJ2-7|TRBD2|NA|14|TRBV11-1
TGTGCCAGCGCTGGAGCGGGAGGCTCCTACGAGCAGTACTTC
CASAGAGGSYEQYF
>TRBJ2-1|NA|few|14|TRBV7-2
TGTGCCAGCAGCTCCTTGCCATTCTACAATGAGCAGTTCTTC
CASSSLPFYNEQFF
>TRBJ2-2|NA|few|14|TRBV15
TGTGCCACCAGCCCAAATCCAAACACCGGGGAGCTGTTTTTT
CATSPNPNTGELFF
>TRBJ2-1|NA|NA|14|TRBV5-4
TGTGCCAGCAGCACTCAGCGGGCTAACAATGAGCAGTTCTTC
CASSTQRANNEQFF
>TRBJ1-2|NA|NA|11|TRBV24-1
TGTGCCACCAGTGCGGGGGGCGGCTACACCTTC
CATSAGGGYTF
>TRBJ2-7|TRBD1|few|15|TRBV4-2
TGTGCCAGCAGCCGAGGGACAGGATTAACCTACGAGCAGTACTTC
CASSRGTGLTYEQYF
>TRBJ2-1|NA|NA|15|TRBV20-1
TGCAGTGCTAGAGATGGGACCAGCATCTGGAATGAGCAGTTCTTC
CSARDGTSIWNEQFF
>TRBJ2-3|NA|few|14|TRBV13
TGTGCCAGCAGCATGCCCGGGTCCACAGATACGCAGTATTTT
CASSMPGSTDTQYF
>TRBJ2-2|NA|NA|13|TRBV6-1
TGTGCCAGCCGACTAGATAACACCGGGGAGCTGTTTTTT
CASRLDNTGELFF
>TRBJ2-7|TRBD2|few|16|TRBV7-6
TGTGCCAGCAGCCCGGGGACTAGCGGGTTTGGCTACGAGCAGTACTTC
CASSPGTSGFGYEQYF
>TRBJ2-1|NA|many|16|TRBV24-1
TGTGCCACCAGTGATTTGGCCCCTACGTCCTACAATGAGCAGTTCTTC
CATSDLAPTSYNEQFF
>TRBJ2-2|TRBD1|few|16|TRBV20-1
TGCAGTGCTAGAGACCTGGGACAGGGGAACGCCGGGGAGCTGTTTTTT
CSARDLGQGNAGELFF
>TRBJ2-1|NA|NA|14|TRBV7-2
TGTGCCAGCAGCTTAGCGGGGCAGGCCAATGAGCAGTTCTTC
CASSLAGQANEQFF
>TRBJ2-1|NA|NA|15|TRBV20-1
TGCAGTGCTAGAGGGAATCCTGCCTCCTACAATGAGCAGTTCTTC
CSARGNPASYNEQFF
>TRBJ1-2|NA|few|13|TRBV7-6
TGTGCCAGGGGGAGGAGGGCTCCCGAGGGCTACACCTTC
CARGRRAPEGYTF
>TRBJ1-2|NA|NA|14|TRBV9
TGTGCCAGCAGCGTAGAACCGGAGAACTATGGCTACACCTTC
CASSVEPENYGYTF
>TRBJ2-7|NA|few|13|TRBV19
TGTGCCAGTAGTAAGAGGCAGGGGAGCGAGCAGTACTTC
CASSKRQGSEQYF
>TRBJ1-5|NA|many|13|TRBV6-1
TGTGCCAGCAGCCAAATCAGGAATCAGCCCCAGCATTTT
CASSQIRNQPQHF
>TRBJ2-4|NA|few|13|TRBV7-2
TGTGCCAGCTGCTCTAGCTTGTTCGGCATTCAGTACTTC
CASCSSLFGIQYF
>TRBJ2-7|TRBD2|few|13|TRBV7-3
TGTGCCAGCAGCGTAACCGGGACTACCGAGCAGTACTTC
CASSVTGTTEQYF
>TRBJ2-5|TRBD2|NA|14|TRBV11-2
TGTGCCAGCACCGGCGGGGGGACCCAAGAGACCCAGTACTTC
CASTGGGTQETQYF
>TRBJ2-1|TRBD2|NA|14|TRBV6-4
TGTGCCAGCAGTGAGGTAGCGGGCCGCGATGAGCAGTTCTTC
CASSEVAGRDEQFF
>TRBJ2-2|NA|NA|16|TRBV5-1
TGCGCCAGCAGCTTGGCCGCAAGTTCGAACGGCGGGGAGCTGTTTTTT
CASSLAASSNGGELFF
>TRBJ2-7|NA|NA|14|TRBV7-6
TGTGCCAGCGACAAAAAGGGCGGCCCCTACGAGCAGTACTTC
CASDKKGGPYEQYF
>TRBJ2-3|TRBD2|few|15|TRBV7-2
TGTGCCAGCAGCTTTAGCGGGAGAATTTGGGATACGCAGTATTTT
CASSFSGRIWDTQYF